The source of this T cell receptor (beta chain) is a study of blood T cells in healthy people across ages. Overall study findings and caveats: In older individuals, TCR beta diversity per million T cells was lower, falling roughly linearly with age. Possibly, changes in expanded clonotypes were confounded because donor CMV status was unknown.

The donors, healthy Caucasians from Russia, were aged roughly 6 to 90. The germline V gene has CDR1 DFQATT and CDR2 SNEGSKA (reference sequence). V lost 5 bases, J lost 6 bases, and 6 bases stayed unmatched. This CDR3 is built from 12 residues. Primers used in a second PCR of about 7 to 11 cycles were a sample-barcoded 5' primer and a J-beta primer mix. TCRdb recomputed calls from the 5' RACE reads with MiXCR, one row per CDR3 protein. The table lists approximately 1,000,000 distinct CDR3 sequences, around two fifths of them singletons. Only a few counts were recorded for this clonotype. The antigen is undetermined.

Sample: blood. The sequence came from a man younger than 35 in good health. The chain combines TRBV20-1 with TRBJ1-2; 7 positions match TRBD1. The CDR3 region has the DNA TGCAGTGCTCGAAAGGGGGCTCATGGCTACACCTTC. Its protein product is CSARKGAHGYTF.